This record concerns one TCR beta chain sequence. The antigen remains unidentified. The authors generated TCR beta cDNA through 5'RACE template switching with UMIs. TCRdb re-called the 5' RACE reads and catalogs CDR3 proteins one per entry, DNA excluded. Here the sample table reports about 370,000 distinct CDR3 sequences. The CDR3 totals 15 residues. Germline CDR1 and CDR2: SGHRS and YFSETQ. This record comes from a study of T cells expressing NK-cell markers. About the study: Seropositivity for HCMV was found in most of the eight sequenced donors, with one seronegative.

Overall study findings and caveats: The study found dominant NKG2C+ clonotypes at about 1.0-7.5% of CD8+ T cells in roughly six donors.

The clonotype comes from a woman aged 45-59 years in good health. The sample consisted of blood T cells: a sorted CD56 or NKG2C T cell subset, CD4+ or CD8+ T cells, or bulk PBMC T cells (not recorded which). V and J are TRBV5-1 and TRBJ1-4; TCRdb gives TRBD1 as the D gene, but with no DNA this cannot be confirmed. CDR3: CASSLAGAGSEKLFF.